The entry below gives a single TCR beta chain sequence along with its context. The target antigen is unknown. The data stem from a study of cytomegalovirus exposure and HLA in healthy donors. The V gene's germline CDR1 is ENHRY and CDR2 SYGVKD. Deletions cut 0 bases from V and 1 base from J, with 14 bases between. The CDR3 extends over 17 amino acids. Findings of the study overall: On later analysis, the bulk of CMV-associated TCR beta chains appeared to be HLA-restricted. It was taken for granted in presence/absence analyses that sequencing depth across donors was roughly uniform.

PCR was performed using 60 Vbeta and 13 Jbeta primers. Using immunoSEQ multiplex PCR, the repertoire was profiled, and TCRdb retains in-frame clones only, with some absent. The sample lists about 110,000 clones; more than 65% were seen once. This chain uses TRBV10-3 with TRBJ2-3, with D maybe TRBD2 (7 bases). The clonotype originates from a woman aged 45-65 years in good health and CMV-seropositive. Source material: PBMCs. The CDR3 sequence is CAISESTGGPGTDTQYF. The CDR3 DNA is TGTGCCATCAGTGAGTCCACGGGGGGCCCGGGCACAGATACGCAGTATTTT.